This TCR beta chain was obtained from a study of T cell responses to AZD1222 COVID-19 vaccine. Produced via immunoSEQ multiplex PCR; TCRdb's table is partial and in-frame only. Among about 200,000 clones listed, approximately 94% were seen once. Regarding this clone: As yet, its antigen is unknown.

The germline gives CDR1 SGHVS, CDR2 FQNEAQ. This CDR3 region has 16 residues. V lost 5 bases, J lost 1 base, and 11 bases stayed unmatched. The study's findings and limits: Baseline seropositives among AZD1222 recipients totaled only six. The donor cohort was predominantly white British with a female majority, and clonal diversity may have been underestimated. An increase in Spike-specific TCR breadth and depth was observed after two AZD1222 doses.

The sequence derives from an adult who received the MenACWY meningococcal vaccine as a control. The source material was peripheral blood, sampled 28 days after the second dose of the MenACWY control vaccine. The rearrangement joins TRBV7-8 to TRBJ2-7; 7 bases agree with TRBD2. This CDR3 is CASSPRVSGISYEQYF. The CDR3 coding sequence is TGTGCCAGCAGCCCGAGGGTCAGCGGGATTTCCTACGAGCAGTACTTC.